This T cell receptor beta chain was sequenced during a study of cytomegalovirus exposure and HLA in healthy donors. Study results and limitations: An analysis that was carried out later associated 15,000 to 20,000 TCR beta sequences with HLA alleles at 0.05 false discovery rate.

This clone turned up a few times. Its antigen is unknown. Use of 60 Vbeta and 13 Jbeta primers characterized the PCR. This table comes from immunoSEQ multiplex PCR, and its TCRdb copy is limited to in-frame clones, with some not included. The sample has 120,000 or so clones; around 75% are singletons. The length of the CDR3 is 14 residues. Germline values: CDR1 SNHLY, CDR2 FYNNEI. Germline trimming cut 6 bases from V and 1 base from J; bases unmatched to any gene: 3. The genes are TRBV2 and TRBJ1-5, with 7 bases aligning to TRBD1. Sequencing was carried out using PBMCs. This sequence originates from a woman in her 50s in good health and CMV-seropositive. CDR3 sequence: CASRQGLSNQPQHF. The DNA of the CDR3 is TGTGCCAGCAGACAGGGGTTAAGCAATCAGCCCCAGCATTTT.